This TCR beta chain was documented in a study of blood T cell repertoires in COVID-19. V gave up 5 bases and J gave up 2 bases, with 16 bases separating them. The CDR3 is 16 residues long. Germline lookup yields CDR1 SGHRS and CDR2 YFSETQ. Cohort 3 recovery required two negative PCRs, clearance, or symptom resolution. Method: immunoSEQ multiplex PCR; TCRdb's copy keeps in-frame clones and lacks some. The data hold under 200,000 clones, with roughly 83% observed a single time. This sequence was found in a woman aged 60 to 75 who had recovered from COVID-19. V usage is TRBV5-1 and J usage is TRBJ2-2; TRBD1 is a possible D gene (6 bases). Sequencing used PBMCs or T cells enriched from blood (not recorded which). CDR3: CASSSPQGFNTGELFF. Here the CDR3 DNA reads TGCGCCAGCAGTTCCCCCCAGGGGTTCAACACCGGGGAGCTGTTTTTT. Variable domain in full (rest from reference TRBV5-1 and TRBJ2-2): KAGVTQTPRYLIKTRGQQVTLSCSPISGHRSVSWYQQTPGQGLQFLFEYFSETQRNKGNFPGRFSGRQFSNSRSEMNVSTLELGDSALYLCASSSPQGFNTGELFFGEGSRLTVL.